These T cell receptor beta chains were read from a single sample in a study of B cell selection in AIRE deficiency. TCRdb's table, derived via immunoSEQ multiplex PCR, lists solely in-frame clones and lacks some. In the table there are 25,000 to 30,000 clones, around 95% of which are singletons. The specimen sequenced was CD4+CD127+ conventional T cells sorted from PBMCs. These receptor sequences come from a human donor in good health. CDR3s include the opening cysteine and the closing phenylalanine or tryptophan. D genes are given only for firm matches. Size tells how often a clone was seen (once, few, many) or the class of an expanded clone, and some rows leave it out.

d_call,j_call,clone_size,v_call,cdr3_nt,cdr3_aa
-,TRBJ2-1,-,TRBV9,TGTGCCAGCAGCGATGTCTTGGGGGGAACCTACAATGAGCAGTTCTTC,CASSDVLGGTYNEQFF
-,TRBJ2-3,-,TRBV5-1,TGCGCCAGCAGCTCCTTGGCATTTGAAGATACGCAGTATTTT,CASSSLAFEDTQYF
-,TRBJ1-4,-,TRBV5-6,TGTGCCAGCAGCGCCCAGGGTGCGGCTAATGAAAAACTGTTTTTT,CASSAQGAANEKLFF
-,TRBJ2-2,-,TRBV25-1,TGTGCCAGCAGACTCGGGACGGCGAACACCGGGGAGCTGTTTTTT,CASRLGTANTGELFF
-,TRBJ2-3,once,TRBV7-9,TGTGCCAGCAGCTCCCGCACAGATACGCAGTATTTT,CASSSRTDTQYF
-,TRBJ2-5,-,TRBV7-2,TGTGCCAGCAGCTTTGGGGGAGAGACCCAGTACTTC,CASSFGGETQYF
-,TRBJ1-3,-,TRBV18,TGTGCCAGCTCAGAAGGGCTACACTCTGGAAACACCATATATTTT,CASSEGLHSGNTIYF
-,TRBJ1-1,-,TRBV6-6,TGTGCCAGCACTTACCGGGACACCAATGAAGCTTTCTTT,CASTYRDTNEAFF
-,TRBJ1-2,-,TRBV29-1,TGCAGCGTTGTTGGGGGCGATAACTATGGCTACACCTTC,CSVVGGDNYGYTF
-,TRBJ1-6,-,TRBV7-8,TGTGCCAGCTCGAGGGGAGGTAATTGGTCCTATAATTCACCCCTCCACTTT,CASSRGGNWSYNSPLHF
TRBD1,TRBJ2-7,-,TRBV6-1,TGTGCCAGCAGAGACCGGGACAGGGGGATTGTCGAGCAGTACTTC,CASRDRDRGIVEQYF
-,TRBJ2-2,-,TRBV9,TGTGCCAGCAGCGTAGGGCGGCAAAAGACCGGGGAGCTGTTTTTT,CASSVGRQKTGELFF
TRBD1,TRBJ1-4,-,TRBV6-5,TGTGCCAGCAGTCACAGGGGGCTGAATGAAAAACTGTTTTTT,CASSHRGLNEKLFF
-,TRBJ1-1,-,TRBV6-6,TGTGCCAGCAGTTCGGGCCCGGGGACATACACTGAAGCTTTCTTT,CASSSGPGTYTEAFF
-,TRBJ1-1,-,TRBV7-9,TGTGCCAGCAGCCCCTCCCTACGCAGGGCAACTGAAGCTTTCTTT,CASSPSLRRATEAFF
-,TRBJ2-5,-,TRBV27,TGTGCCAGCAGTTTAGGTCCCCGGACCAATGGTAGAGAGACCCAGTACTTC,CASSLGPRTNGRETQYF
-,TRBJ2-5,-,TRBV10-3,TGTGCCATCAGTGACATAGAGCGGTCAGGAGAGACCCAGTACTTC,CAISDIERSGETQYF
-,TRBJ1-4,-,TRBV4-1,TGCGCCAGCAGCCAAGGGGCGGCGAGACGTAATGAAAAACTGTTTTTT,CASSQGAARRNEKLFF
-,TRBJ2-7,once,TRBV5-4,TGTGCCAGCAGTGATCGAACCAGAGGGGGGGCTTCGATTGAGCAGTACTTC,CASSDRTRGGASIEQYF
TRBD2,TRBJ2-1,-,TRBV28,TGTGCCAGCAATCCGGGGGGACTGGCCTACAATGAGCAGTTCTTC,CASNPGGLAYNEQFF